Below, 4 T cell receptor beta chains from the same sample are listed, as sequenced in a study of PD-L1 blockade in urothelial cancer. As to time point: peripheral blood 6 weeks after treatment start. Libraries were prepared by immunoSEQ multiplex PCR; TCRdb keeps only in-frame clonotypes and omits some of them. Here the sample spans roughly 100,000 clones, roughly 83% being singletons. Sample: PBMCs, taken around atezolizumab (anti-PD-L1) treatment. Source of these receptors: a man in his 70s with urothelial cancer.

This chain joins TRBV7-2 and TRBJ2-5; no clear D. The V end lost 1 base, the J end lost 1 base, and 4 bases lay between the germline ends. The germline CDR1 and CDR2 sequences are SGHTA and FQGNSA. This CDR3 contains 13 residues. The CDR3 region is CASSLELQETQYF. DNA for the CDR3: TGTGCCAGCAGCTTAGAACTCCAAGAGACCCAGTACTTC.

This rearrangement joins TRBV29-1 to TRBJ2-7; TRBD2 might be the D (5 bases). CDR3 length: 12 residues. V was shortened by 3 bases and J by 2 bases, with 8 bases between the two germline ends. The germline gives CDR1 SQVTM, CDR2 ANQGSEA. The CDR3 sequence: CSVESGAYEQYF. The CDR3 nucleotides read TGCAGCGTTGAGTCCGGGGCCTACGAGCAGTACTTC.

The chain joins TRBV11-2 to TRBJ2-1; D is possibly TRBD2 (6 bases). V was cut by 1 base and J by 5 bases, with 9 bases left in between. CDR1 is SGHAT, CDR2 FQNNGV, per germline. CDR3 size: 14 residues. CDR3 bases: TGTGCCAGCAGCTTAGGGACTACCAACAATGAGCAGTTCTTC. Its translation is CASSLGTTNNEQFF.

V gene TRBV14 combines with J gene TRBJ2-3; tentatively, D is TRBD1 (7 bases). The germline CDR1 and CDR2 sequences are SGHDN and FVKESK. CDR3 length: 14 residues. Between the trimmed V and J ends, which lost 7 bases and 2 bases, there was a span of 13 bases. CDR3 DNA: TGTGCCAGCACCAGGGGGGCGAACACAGATACGCAGTATTTT. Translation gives CASTRGANTDTQYF.